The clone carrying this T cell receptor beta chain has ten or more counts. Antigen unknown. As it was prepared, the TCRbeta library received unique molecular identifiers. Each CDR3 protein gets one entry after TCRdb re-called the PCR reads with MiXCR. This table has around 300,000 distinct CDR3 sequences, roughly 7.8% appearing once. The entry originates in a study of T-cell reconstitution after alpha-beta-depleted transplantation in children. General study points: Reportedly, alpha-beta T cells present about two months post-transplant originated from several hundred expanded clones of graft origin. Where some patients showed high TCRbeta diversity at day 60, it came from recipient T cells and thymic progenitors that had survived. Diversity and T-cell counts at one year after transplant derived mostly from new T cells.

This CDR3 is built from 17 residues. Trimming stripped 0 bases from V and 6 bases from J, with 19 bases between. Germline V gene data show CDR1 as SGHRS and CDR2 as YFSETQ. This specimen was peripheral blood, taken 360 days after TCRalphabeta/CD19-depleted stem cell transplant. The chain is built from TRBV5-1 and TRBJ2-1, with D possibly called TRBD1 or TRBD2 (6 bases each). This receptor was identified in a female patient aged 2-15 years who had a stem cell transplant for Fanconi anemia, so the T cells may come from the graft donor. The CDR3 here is CASSLEWGAPRGNEQFF. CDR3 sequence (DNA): TGCGCCAGCAGCTTGGAGTGGGGGGCCCCTAGAGGCAATGAGCAGTTCTTC. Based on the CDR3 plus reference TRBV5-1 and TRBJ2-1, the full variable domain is KAGVTQTPRYLIKTRGQQVTLSCSPISGHRSVSWYQQTPGQGLQFLFEYFSETQRNKGNFPGRFSGRQFSNSRSEMNVSTLELGDSALYLCASSLEWGAPRGNEQFFGPGTRLTVL.